This T cell receptor beta chain originates from a study of T-cell reconstitution after alpha-beta-depleted transplantation in children. The CDR3 has 16 amino acids. V lost 5 bases, J lost 1 base, and 17 bases lay in between. Germline lookup yields CDR1 SGHAT and CDR2 FQDESV (reference sequence). A few counts support this clonotype. Its antigen is not identified. General study results and limits: It was newly produced T cells that mostly accounted for T-cell counts and diversity one year after transplant. Alpha-beta T cells present about two months after transplant were reported to originate from several hundred expanded graft clones. Recipient T cells and thymic progenitors that survived were the source of the high TCRbeta diversity seen at day 60 in some patients.

Using unique molecular identifiers, the investigators prepared the TCRbeta library. Each CDR3 protein is one row after TCRdb ran MiXCR on the PCR reads. The top ten clones hold over 25% of a sample with just over 950,000 distinct CDR3 sequences, 25% to 30% of them seen once. Sequenced material: PBMCs, mostly from graft donor cells, taken 360 days after TCRalphabeta/CD19-depleted stem cell transplant. The clonotype was recovered from a boy under two years old who had a stem cell transplant for SCID, so the T cells may come from the graft donor. The J gene is TRBJ1-1, the V gene TRBV11-1; D possibly corresponds to TRBD1 (5 bases). This CDR3 reads CASSKPERTKNTEAFF. CDR3 DNA: TGTGCCAGCAGCAAACCCGAGAGGACAAAGAACACTGAAGCTTTCTTT.